Shown below are 8 T cell receptor beta chains from a single sample sequenced in a study of CD8+ T cells in alopecia areata. Sampling of alopecia areata patients yielded lesional scalp punch biopsies as well as peripheral blood. Sequencing templates came from extracted RNA that was reverse transcribed into cDNA. Libraries were prepared by immunoSEQ multiplex PCR; TCRdb keeps only in-frame clonotypes and omits some of them. The sample yields 7,500 to 8,000 clones, 60% to 80% seen once. The sequencing used skin, collected at week 0. The receptors shown here come from a human donor with alopecia areata.

CDR3 protein: CASSVRAPDTQYF. CDR3 nucleotides: TGTGCCAGCAGTGTTAGGGCCCCAGATACGCAGTATTTT. The gene calls are TRBV2 and TRBJ2-3; D ambiguous. Trimming removed 4 bases at V and 4 bases at J, with 9 bases between. The CDR3 contains 13 residues. Germline V gene data show CDR1 as SNHLY and CDR2 as FYNNEI. The variable domain in full, completed from reference TRBV2 and TRBJ2-3, reads EPEVTQTPSHQVTQMGQEVILRCVPISNHLYFYWYRQILGQKVEFLVSFYNNEISEKSEIFDDQFSVERPDGSNFTLKIRSTKLEDSAMYFCASSVRAPDTQYFGPGTRLTVL.

The chain couples TRBV10-2 to TRBJ1-5; 7 bases line up with TRBD1. From germline, CDR1 is WSHSY and CDR2 SAAADI. The J segment lost 6 bases and the V segment lost 6 bases, leaving 5 bases of the junction unmatched. There are 13 residues in the CDR3. CDR3 sequence: CASSIDRAQPQHF. The CDR3 DNA reads TGCGCCAGCAGCATCGACAGGGCTCAGCCCCAGCATTTT.

The V gene is TRBV4-1, the J gene TRBJ1-5; no clear D. CDR3 length: 16 amino acids. The germline CDR1 and CDR2 sequences are MGHRA and YSYEKL. Trimming left V 0 bases short and J 5 bases short, with 14 bases between. The CDR3 DNA reads TGCGCCAGCAGCCAAGATATCAGTCAAGGGTATCAGCCCCAGCATTTT. Translation gives CASSQDISQGYQPQHF.

The chain employs TRBV11-3 and TRBJ2-7; D is unresolved. In germline, CDR1 is SGHNT, CDR2 YENEEA. This CDR3 is built from 14 residues. V was shortened by 1 base and J by 3 bases, with 10 bases between the two germline ends. The CDR3 DNA reads TGTGCCAGCAGCTTAGCCAGGTTCCACTACGAGCAGTACTTC. Translating gives CASSLARFHYEQYF.

In this sample, this clone turned up a few times. V is TRBV4-3 and J is TRBJ1-6; possible D gene TRBD1, 6 bases. Trimming removed 1 base from V and 5 bases from J, with 15 bases in between. CDR1 and CDR2 (germline): LGHNA, YSLEER. The CDR3 length is 17 residues. The CDR3 DNA follows: TGCGCCAGCAGCCAAGTTACGGGGGGCGCGAATAATTCACCCCTCCACTTT. Translated, it gives CASSQVTGGANNSPLHF.

The rearrangement uses TRBV7-2 and TRBJ2-7; either TRBD1 or TRBD2 may fit D (5 bases each). Germline CDR1 reads SGHTA; CDR2 reads FQGNSA. V lost 1 base, J lost 9 bases, and 19 bases lay in between. The CDR3 loop spans 15 amino acids. CDR3 in amino acids: CASSLVDRADSLQYF. The CDR3 DNA follows: TGTGCCAGCAGCTTAGTTGACAGAGCGGACTCCTTGCAGTACTTC.

In this sample, this clone turned up once. This rearrangement joins TRBV6-5 to TRBJ1-2; no firm D call. The CDR3 contains 12 residues. Trimming left V 6 bases short and J 2 bases short, with 7 bases between. Germline loops: CDR1 MNHEY, CDR2 SVGAGI. The CDR3 sequence: CASRGRNYGYTF. The CDR3 DNA follows: TGTGCCAGCAGGGGCAGAAACTATGGCTACACCTTC.

This clone has just a few counts. The rearrangement joins TRBV11-2 to TRBJ1-6; D may be TRBD1 (6 bases). Per germline, CDR1 SGHAT and CDR2 FQNNGV. CDR3 length: 18 residues. V lost 5 bases and J 3 bases, leaving 20 bases between the germline ends. CDR3 loop: CASSKDRGTKFYNSPLHF. CDR3 nucleotide sequence: TGTGCCAGCAGCAAGGACAGAGGGACGAAATTCTATAATTCACCCCTCCACTTT.